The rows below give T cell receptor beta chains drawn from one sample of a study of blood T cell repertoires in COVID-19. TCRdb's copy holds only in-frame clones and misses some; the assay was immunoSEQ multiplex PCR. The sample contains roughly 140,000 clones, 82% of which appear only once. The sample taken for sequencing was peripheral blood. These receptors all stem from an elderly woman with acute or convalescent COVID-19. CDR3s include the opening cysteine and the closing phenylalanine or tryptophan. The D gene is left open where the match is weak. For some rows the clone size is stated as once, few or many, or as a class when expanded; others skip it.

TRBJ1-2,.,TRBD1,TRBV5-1,TGCGCCAGCAGCCCAGGGGGCCCAAACTATGGCTACACCTTC,CASSPGGPNYGYTF
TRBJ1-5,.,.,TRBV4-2,TGTGCCAGCAGCCAAGCCAGGGATCAGCCCCAGCATTTT,CASSQARDQPQHF
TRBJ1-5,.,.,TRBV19,TGTGCCAGTCGGGGGGGGACATCGGGCAATCAGCCCCAGCATTTT,CASRGGTSGNQPQHF
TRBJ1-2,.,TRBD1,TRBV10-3,TGTGCCATCAGCATGACAGGGGGAGGATATGGCTACACCTTC,CAISMTGGGYGYTF
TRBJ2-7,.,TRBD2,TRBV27,TGTGCCAGCAGTTTATCTGCGGTGTCTAGCGGGGAACCCTACGAGCAGTACTTC,CASSLSAVSSGEPYEQYF
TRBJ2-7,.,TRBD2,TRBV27,TGTGCCAGCAGTTTATCGGTAGGGACTAGCGGTTCGGGTGAGCAGTACTTC,CASSLSVGTSGSGEQYF
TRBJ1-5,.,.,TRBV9,TGTGCCAGCAGCGTAGGCGGATACAATCAGCCCCAGCATTTT,CASSVGGYNQPQHF
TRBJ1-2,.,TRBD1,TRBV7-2,TGTGCCAGCAGCGCCGACAGGGACAACTATGGCTACACCTTC,CASSADRDNYGYTF
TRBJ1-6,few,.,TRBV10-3,TGTGCCATCAGTAGGACAGTTGATAATTCACCCCTCCACTTT,CAISRTVDNSPLHF
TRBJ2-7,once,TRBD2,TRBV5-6,TGTGCCAGCAGCTTGATGACTAGCGGAGGCTACGAGCAGTACTTC,CASSLMTSGGYEQYF
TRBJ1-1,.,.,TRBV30,TGTGCCTGGAGCTCCGATAGGAACACTGAAGCTTTCTTT,CAWSSDRNTEAFF
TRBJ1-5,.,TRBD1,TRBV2,TGTGCCAGCAGTGAGACAGGGTTTTTTCAGCCCCAGCATTTT,CASSETGFFQPQHF
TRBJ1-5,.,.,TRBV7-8,TGTGCCAGCAGCCCCGGGAGGTTAGTGCAAACCCAGCATTTT,CASSPGRLVQTQHF
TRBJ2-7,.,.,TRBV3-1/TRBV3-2,TGTGCCAGCAGCCAACAAACCGGAGCGTCGACCTTCTACGAGCAGTACTTC,CASSQQTGASTFYEQYF
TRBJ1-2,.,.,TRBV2,TGTGCCAGCAGTGAAGGCGATACGCGTGGCTACACCTTC,CASSEGDTRGYTF
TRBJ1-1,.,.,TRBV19,TGTGCCACCGTCGGGTTGGGCACTGAAGCTTTCTTT,CATVGLGTEAFF
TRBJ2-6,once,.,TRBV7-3,TGTGCCAGCAGCTTAACTCCCTTTGGGGCCAACGTCCTGACTTTC,CASSLTPFGANVLTF
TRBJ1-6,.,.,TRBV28,TGTGCCAGCAGTTTTCAGGGGACTAATTCACCCCTCCACTTT,CASSFQGTNSPLHF
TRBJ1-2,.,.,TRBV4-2,TGTGCCAGCAGCCAAGCCGGGGACTATGGCTACACCTTC,CASSQAGDYGYTF
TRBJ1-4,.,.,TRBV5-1,TGCGCCAGCAGCTTGGGCAGAATTAATGAAAAACTGTTTTTT,CASSLGRINEKLFF
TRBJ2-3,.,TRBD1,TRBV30,TGTGCCTGGAGTTTAGGGCAGGGGGCATTCGAGACGCAGTATTTT,CAWSLGQGAFETQYF
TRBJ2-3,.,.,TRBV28,TGTGCCAGCAGCCGGCCTAACTACAGGGAAGGATTGAGCACAGATACGCAGTATTTT,CASSRPNYREGLSTDTQYF
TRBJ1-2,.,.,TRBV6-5,TGTGCCAGCAGACTCTCGTATGGCTACACCTTC,CASRLSYGYTF
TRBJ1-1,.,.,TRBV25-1,TGTGCCAGCTCCTTTTCAGGCACTGAAGCTTTCTTT,CASSFSGTEAFF
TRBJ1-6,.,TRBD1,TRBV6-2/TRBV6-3,TGTGCCAGCAGTTACCCGGGACAGGGGCATTCACCCCTCCACTTT,CASSYPGQGHSPLHF
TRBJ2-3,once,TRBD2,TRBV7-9,TGTGCCAGCAGCGCTAGCGGTGCGTGGGATACGCAGTATTTT,CASSASGAWDTQYF
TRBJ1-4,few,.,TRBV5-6,TGTGCCAGCAGGCGGAGGGCAACTAATGAAAAACTGTTTTTT,CASRRRATNEKLFF
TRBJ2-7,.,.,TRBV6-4,TGTGCCAGCAGTGACTCCAAGCGGAGACCTATCGAGCAGTACTTC,CASSDSKRRPIEQYF
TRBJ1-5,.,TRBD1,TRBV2,TGTGCCAGCAGTTCGACAGGGTTAGATCAGCCCCAGCATTTT,CASSSTGLDQPQHF
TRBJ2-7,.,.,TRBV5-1,TGCGCCAGCAGCTTGGGACTCCTCCGCTACGGGGAGCAGTACTTC,CASSLGLLRYGEQYF
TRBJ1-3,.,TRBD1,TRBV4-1,TGCGCCAGCAGCCAAGTTAAAGGGGGCGTCTTTTCTGGAAACACCATATATTTT,CASSQVKGGVFSGNTIYF
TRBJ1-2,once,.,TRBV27,TGTGCCAGCAGTTTAAAAGGAGTTGGGGGCTACACCTTC,CASSLKGVGGYTF
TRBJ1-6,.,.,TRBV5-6,TGTGCCAGCATCCTTCACAGTTCACCCCTCCACTTT,CASILHSSPLHF
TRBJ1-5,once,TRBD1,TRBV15,TGTGGGAGGAGACAGGGTAGCAATCAGCCCCAGCATTTT,CGRRQGSNQPQHF
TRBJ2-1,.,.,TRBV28,TGTGCCAGCAGTTTTTTCAGTGAGCAGTTCTTC,CASSFFSEQFF
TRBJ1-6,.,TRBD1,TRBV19,TGTGCCAGTAGGGACGACAGGGGATCGCCCTACAGTTTCAGCTCCTATAATTCACCCCTCCACTTT,CASRDDRGSPYSFSSYNSPLHF
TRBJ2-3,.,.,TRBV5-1,TGCGCCAGCAGCTTGGCCCCAGCGGGCACCTCATCAGATACGCAGTATTTT,CASSLAPAGTSSDTQYF
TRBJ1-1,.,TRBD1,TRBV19,TGTGCCAGTAGTATAGGTGGGACAGGGCCCAGGGCTTTCTTT,CASSIGGTGPRAFF
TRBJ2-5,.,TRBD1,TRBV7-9,TGTGCCAGCAGCTTAGGCTCACAGGGGGAGACCCAGTACTTC,CASSLGSQGETQYF
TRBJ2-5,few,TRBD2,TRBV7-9,TGTGCCAGCAGCTTAGGCCTAGCGGAAGAGACCCAGTACTTC,CASSLGLAEETQYF
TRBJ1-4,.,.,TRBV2,TGTGCCAGCAGTTTTAACGTAGCAACTAATGAAAAACTGTTTTTT,CASSFNVATNEKLFF
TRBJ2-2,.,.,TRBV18,TGTGCCAGCTCAGACCTAGCGACCAACACCGGGGAGCTGTTTTTT,CASSDLATNTGELFF
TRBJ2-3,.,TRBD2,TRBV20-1,TGCAGTGCTAGTGAGTGGGAGGGCCTAACAGATACGCAGTATTTT,CSASEWEGLTDTQYF
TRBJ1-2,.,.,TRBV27,TGTGCCAGCAGTCTGAGGGACAAAGAGGGCTACACCTTC,CASSLRDKEGYTF
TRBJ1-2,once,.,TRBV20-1,TGCAGTGCTAGTCTTGAATCCGGGGGGTTTGGCTATGGCTACACCTTC,CSASLESGGFGYGYTF
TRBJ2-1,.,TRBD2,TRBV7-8,TGTGCCAGCAGCTTAGACGGCGGGAGGGCGTCCTACAATGAGCAGTTCTTC,CASSLDGGRASYNEQFF
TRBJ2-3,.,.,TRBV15,TGTGCCACCAGCAGTGGCAGGGCCTATCACACAGATACGCAGTATTTT,CATSSGRAYHTDTQYF
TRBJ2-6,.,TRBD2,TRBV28,TGTGCCAGCGTAAGCGGGGGGGCCTCTGGGGCCAACGTCCTGACTTTC,CASVSGGASGANVLTF
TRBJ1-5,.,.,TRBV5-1,TGCGCCAGCAGCCTTACTCAGGGTCAGCCCCAGCATTTT,CASSLTQGQPQHF